The 31 T cell receptor beta chains reported below all come from one sample, sequenced in a study of cytomegalovirus exposure and HLA in healthy donors. PCR employed 60 Vbeta and 13 Jbeta primers. The method was immunoSEQ multiplex PCR; TCRdb's version includes in-frame clones alone and lacks a portion of them. This sample has nearly 200,000 clones, with 70% to 80% found just once. Sequenced material: PBMCs. The receptor set was obtained from a male donor in good health and CMV-seropositive.

This chain links TRBV11-3 with TRBJ1-2, with D tentatively TRBD1 (6 bases). The germline V and J ends were trimmed by 6 bases and 8 bases, with 16 bases remaining between them. The CDR3 contains 13 residues. Germline loops: CDR1 SGHNT, CDR2 YENEEA. The CDR3 sequence: CASSIGGAQGYTF. CDR3 in DNA: TGTGCCAGCAGTATAGGGGGGGCGCAAGGCTACACCTTC.

The rearrangement uses TRBV7-8 and TRBJ2-5, with a weak D call TRBD2 (7 bases). The J call may be mistaken, given a closer DNA end match to TRBJ2-7. In germline, CDR1 is SGHVS, CDR2 FQNEAQ. The CDR3 extends over 15 amino acids. CDR3 region: CASSLAGGLPYEQYF. CDR3 in DNA: TGTGCCAGCAGCTTAGCCGGGGGGCTACCCTACGAGCAGTACTTC.

The J gene is TRBJ1-3, the V gene TRBV14; maybe TRBD1 (5 bases). This CDR3 contains 17 residues. Looked up from germline, CDR1 is SGHDN and CDR2 is FVKESK. Trimming removed 3 bases at V and 0 bases at J, with 15 bases between. CDR3 region: CASSQTAVRYSGNTIYF. The CDR3 DNA is TGTGCCAGCAGCCAGACAGCCGTGCGCTACTCTGGAAACACCATATATTTT. The entire variable domain, with the rest obtained from reference TRBV14 and TRBJ1-3, is as follows: EAGVTQFPSHSVIEKGQTVTLRCDPISGHDNLYWYRRVMGKEIKFLLHFVKESKQDESGMPNNRFLAERTGGTYSTLKVQPAELEDSGVYFCASSQTAVRYSGNTIYFGEGSWLTVV.

This clone was found once. V and J are TRBV5-1 and TRBJ1-1; D is ambiguous. V lost 8 bases and J 2 bases, leaving 13 bases between the germline ends. The CDR3 extends over 13 amino acids. The germline gives CDR1 SGHRS, CDR2 YFSETQ. The CDR3 nucleotides are TGCGCCAGTTCAGTGATTCCTAACACTGAAGCTTTCTTT. This gives the protein CASSVIPNTEAFF.

The J gene is TRBJ2-1, the V gene TRBV6-5; 11 bases are shared with TRBD2. V dropped 7 bases and J dropped 6; count of bases not matched to a gene: 5. This CDR3 region has 14 residues. The germline gives CDR1 MNHEY, CDR2 SVGAGI. CDR3 nucleotide sequence: TGTGCCAGCACCGCTAGCGGGGGGACCAATGAGCAGTTCTTC. This translates into CASTASGGTNEQFF.

The chain joins TRBV7-6 to TRBJ2-2; D is possibly TRBD1 (5 bases). The V gene's germline CDR1 is SGHVS and CDR2 FNYEAQ. The V end lost 2 bases, the J end lost 1 base, and 14 bases lay between the germline ends. The CDR3 contains 17 residues. The DNA for the CDR3 is TGTGCCAGCAGCTTACGAGCCAGGGTGGGGAACACCGGGGAGCTGTTTTTT. Amino acids: CASSLRARVGNTGELFF. The complete variable domain, with remaining parts taken from reference TRBV7-6 and TRBJ2-2, reads GAGVSQSPRYKVTKRGQDVALRCDPISGHVSLYWYRQALGQGPEFLTYFNYEAQQDKSGLPNDRFSAERPEGSISTLTIQRTEQRDSAMYRCASSLRARVGNTGELFFGEGSRLTVL.

The rearrangement joins TRBV6-6 to TRBJ1-6; 9 bases line up with TRBD1. The CDR3 contains 15 residues. The V gene end was trimmed by 6 bases and the J gene end by 10 bases; junction bases not matched to a gene: 10. CDR1 MNHNY and CDR2 SVGAGI come from the germline V gene (reference sequence). The CDR3 is CASSPTGQGNSPLHF. The CDR3 bases are TGTGCCAGCAGCCCCACGGGACAGGGAAACTCACCCCTCCACTTT.

This chain uses TRBV29-1 with TRBJ2-5, with a possible D match to TRBD2 (5 bases). Germline V gives CDR1 SQVTM, CDR2 ANQGSEA. The ends were cut back, 7 bases at V and 5 bases at J, with 23 bases in the middle. There are 15 residues in the CDR3. CDR3 residues: CSGAQSGSLGETQYF. CDR3 sequence (DNA): TGCAGCGGTGCCCAGTCTGGGAGCCTTGGGGAGACCCAGTACTTC. Full variable domain (missing parts from reference TRBV29-1 and TRBJ2-5): SAVISQKPSRDICQRGTSLTIQCQVDSQVTMMFWYRQQPGQSLTLIATANQGSEATYESGFVIDKFPISRPNLTFSTLTVSNMSPEDSSIYLCSGAQSGSLGETQYFGPGTRLLVL.

The chain recombines TRBV14 with TRBJ2-5; a possible D gene is TRBD1 (7 bases). This CDR3 is built from 14 residues. CDR1 and CDR2 from the germline V gene are SGHDN and FVKESK. Trimming took off 2 bases at V and 7 bases at J, with 14 bases between the two ends. CDR3 in DNA: TGTGCCAGCAGCCAACAGGGCAGGGGGGTGACCCAGTACTTC. Residues: CASSQQGRGVTQYF.

The chain is built from TRBV27 and TRBJ1-1; D is uncertain. This CDR3 contains 18 residues. Trimming left V 6 bases short and J 0 bases short, with 23 bases between. In germline, CDR1 is MNHEY, CDR2 SMNVEV (reference sequence). CDR3 sequence (DNA): TGTGCCAGCAGCCCAACACACCAGCCGGGGTGGGTGAACACTGAAGCTTTCTTT. Its translation is CASSPTHQPGWVNTEAFF.

The V gene is TRBV6-6, the J gene TRBJ2-5; 11 bases are shared with TRBD2. TRBJ2-7 matches the DNA end more closely, so the J call is doubtful. The CDR3 consists of 13 residues. CDR1 and CDR2 (germline): MNHNY, SVGAGI (reference sequence). The CDR3 protein is CASGTSGDYEQYF. DNA of the CDR3: TGTGCCAGCGGGACTAGCGGAGACTACGAGCAGTACTTC.

Turning to this clone: The junction departs from the called germline gene at one end, perhaps through a read error. The V gene is TRBV5-8, the J gene TRBJ2-3; a possible D gene is TRBD2 (5 bases). The CDR3 runs to 12 residues. Germline CDR1 SGHTS, CDR2 YDEGEE. The DNA for the CDR3 is TGTGCCCGCAGCCGCGGGACAGATACGCAGTATTTT. Its translation is CARSRGTDTQYF.

The CDR3 DNA sequence: TGTGCCAGCAGCTTGAGCCTAGCGGCCTCAGATACGCAGTATTTT. Encoded protein: CASSLSLAASDTQYF. V usage is TRBV5-5 and J usage is TRBJ2-3; 7 bases are a match to TRBD2. The CDR3 consists of 15 residues. Per the germline V gene, CDR1 is SGHKS and CDR2 is YYEKEE (reference sequence). With 1 base clipped from V and 4 bases from J, the junction kept 6 bases outside the gene matches.

The chain is built from TRBV28 and TRBJ2-3, with a tentative D call TRBD2 (6 bases). The CDR3 consists of 15 residues. The V end was cut by 6 bases, the J end by 6 bases, with 19 bases between. CDR1 is MDHEN, CDR2 SYDVKM, per germline. DNA of the CDR3: TGTGCCAGCAGCCCTAACCCGGGAGTAGGCGATACGCAGTATTTT. It codes for CASSPNPGVGDTQYF.

The V gene is TRBV28, the J gene TRBJ1-1; D perhaps matches TRBD1 (5 bases). CDR1 and CDR2 (germline): MDHEN, SYDVKM. Trimming shortened V by 1 base and J by 5 bases, and 14 bases separated the two germline ends. CDR3 length: 15 residues. CDR3 DNA: TGTGCCAGCAGTTTATCCGGGGGATCGGGTACTGAAGCTTTCTTT. Residues: CASSLSGGSGTEAFF. The full variable domain, with the rest looked up from reference TRBV28 and TRBJ1-1, is DVKVTQSSRYLVKRTGEKVFLECVQDMDHENMFWYRQDPGLGLRLIYFSYDVKMKEKGDIPEGYSVSREKKERFSLILESASTNQTSMYLCASSLSGGSGTEAFFGQGTRLTVV.

For this clone: One end of the junction varies from germline; a read error may be responsible. This chain connects TRBV7-2 to TRBJ1-4; D gene ambiguous. The germline V gene has CDR1 SGHTA and CDR2 FQGNSA. The CDR3 is 9 residues long. Written as DNA, the CDR3 is TGTGCCAGCAGCTTACAGGTTTTCTTT. It codes for CASSLQVFF.

This sequence joins TRBV5-1 and TRBJ1-1; D is ambiguous. Germline values: CDR1 SGHRS, CDR2 YFSETQ. The V and J ends lost 4 bases and 11 bases respectively, with 18 bases between them. The CDR3 is made up of 13 amino acids. CDR3: CASSGLSTGWAFF. The CDR3 DNA reads TGCGCCAGCAGCGGCCTCTCGACGGGGTGGGCTTTCTTT.

The chain couples TRBV5-1 to TRBJ1-6, with D tentatively TRBD1 (6 bases). The germline V gene encodes CDR1 SGHRS and CDR2 YFSETQ. Trimming cost V 4 bases and J 10 bases, with 15 bases left between them. This CDR3 is built from 14 residues. CDR3 sequence (DNA): TGCGCCAGCAGCATGAACAGGGTAAGGTCACCCCTCCACTTT. It is translated as CASSMNRVRSPLHF.

This clone is a singleton in its sample. The rearrangement joins TRBV7-6 to TRBJ2-3; the D gene is possibly TRBD1 (6 bases). Germline CDR1 is SGHVS and CDR2 is FNYEAQ. V was shortened by 5 bases and J by 2 bases, with 11 bases between the two germline ends. This CDR3 region has 14 residues. CDR3 region: CASSRGQFTDTQYF. Here the CDR3 DNA reads TGTGCCAGCAGCCGCGGACAGTTCACAGATACGCAGTATTTT.

The chain combines TRBV6-1 with TRBJ2-7; D might be TRBD2 (6 bases). Germline-derived CDR1 and CDR2 are MNHNS and SASEGT. The CDR3 contains 13 residues. The ends were cut back, 6 bases at V and 4 bases at J, with 13 bases in the middle. The CDR3 here is CASRPAGTYEQYF. The CDR3, as DNA: TGTGCCAGCAGACCAGCGGGTACTTACGAGCAGTACTTC.

This chain joins TRBV5-4 and TRBJ2-2; 7 positions match TRBD2. Trimming cost V 4 bases and J 6 bases; bases outside gene matches: 6. This CDR3 is built from 14 residues. Germline CDR1 is SGHNT and CDR2 is YYREEE (reference sequence). CDR3 sequence: CASSPGGGPGELFF. In DNA form, the CDR3 reads TGTGCCAGCAGCCCCGGGGGAGGGCCCGGGGAGCTGTTTTTT.

This clone was counted only a few times. The chain carries TRBV18 and TRBJ2-7; 7 bases fit TRBD1. The CDR3 sequence is 13 residues long. The germline V gene has CDR1 KGHSH and CDR2 LQKENI. After removal of 5 bases from V and 7 bases from J, the junction contained 8 bases not matched to a gene. CDR3 region: CASSADRVGEQYF. In DNA, the CDR3 is TGTGCCAGCTCAGCTGACAGGGTGGGTGAGCAGTACTTC.

The chain carries TRBV5-6 and TRBJ1-2; 9 positions match TRBD1. The V and J ends lost 4 bases and 5 bases, in that order; junction bases with no gene match: 15. The CDR3 is 17 amino acids. CDR1 SGHDT and CDR2 YYEEEE come from the germline V gene. Here the CDR3 reads CASSPGTGSLSPYGYTF. The CDR3 DNA is TGTGCCAGCAGCCCGGGGACAGGGAGTTTGTCACCTTATGGCTACACCTTC.

J is TRBJ2-1 and V is TRBV19; 16 bases are a match to TRBD2. The CDR3 is 18 amino acids. The ends lost 4 bases at V and 8 bases at J; junction bases unmatched: 11. CDR1 LNHDA and CDR2 SQIVND come from the germline V gene (reference sequence). The CDR3 loop is CASSKRPGLAGGWDEQFF. CDR3 nucleotide sequence: TGTGCCAGTAGTAAGCGACCGGGACTAGCGGGAGGGTGGGATGAGCAGTTCTTC.

The chain joins TRBV9 to TRBJ2-3; 9 bases are shared with TRBD2. There are 14 residues in the CDR3. Losses at the gene ends were 2 bases for V and 3 bases for J; bases not matched to a gene: 1. Germline values: CDR1 SGDLS, CDR2 YYNGEE. The CDR3 bases are TGTGCCAGCAGCGTTAGCGGGAGAACAGATACGCAGTATTTT. Its protein is CASSVSGRTDTQYF.

The chain combines TRBV4-1 with TRBJ1-4; D might be TRBD1 (6 bases). The CDR3 runs to 14 residues. Deletions cut 1 base from V and 7 bases from J, with 10 bases between. Germline values: CDR1 MGHRA, CDR2 YSYEKL. CDR3 nucleotides: TGCGCCAGCAGCCAAGCGACAGGCACTGAAAAACTGTTTTTT. Amino acid sequence: CASSQATGTEKLFF.

This clone was detected only once. Its ends do not fully match the called genes, so a read error is possible. The rearrangement joins TRBV7-9 to TRBJ1-2; 7 bases are a match to TRBD1. Germline loops: CDR1 SEHNR, CDR2 FQNEAQ (reference sequence). The CDR3 consists of 12 residues. This CDR3 reads CSSSPLGQRYTF. In nucleotides, the CDR3 is TGTTCCAGCAGCCCCCTGGGACAGCGCTACACCTTC.

V gene TRBV29-1 combines with J gene TRBJ1-1; 7 bases fit TRBD1. V lost 0 bases to trimming and J lost 0 bases; unmatched junction nucleotides: 1. This CDR3 contains 14 residues. Germline values: CDR1 SQVTM, CDR2 ANQGSEA. The CDR3: CSVEDDRVNTEAFF. CDR3 in DNA: TGCAGCGTTGAAGACGACAGGGTGAACACTGAAGCTTTCTTT.

The rearrangement links TRBV15 to TRBJ1-1; 7 bases are a match to TRBD1. Germline V gives CDR1 LNHNV, CDR2 YYDKDF (reference sequence). V shed 0 bases and J 1 base; nucleotides not matched to a gene: 8. CDR3 size: 17 residues. CDR3 region: CATSRDLQGMGNTEAFF. CDR3 nucleotides: TGTGCCACCAGCAGAGATCTACAGGGGATGGGGAACACTGAAGCTTTCTTT.

This sequence joins TRBV10-3 and TRBJ2-3; weak D call: TRBD2 (6 bases). The CDR3 runs to 13 residues. CDR1 is ENHRY, CDR2 SYGVKD, per germline. Between the trimmed V and J ends, which lost 5 bases and 5 bases, there was a span of 11 bases. CDR3 bases: TGTGCCATCAGTCTGCGGACTAAAGATACGCAGTATTTT. This gives the protein CAISLRTKDTQYF.

The chain carries TRBV28 and TRBJ2-7; TRBD1 matches 7 bases. Germline lookup yields CDR1 MDHEN and CDR2 SYDVKM. V shed 5 bases and J 4 bases; nucleotides not matched to a gene: 2. The CDR3 is made up of 12 amino acids. In DNA form, the CDR3 reads TGTGCCAGCAGTACGGGACAGTACGAGCAGTACTTC. This gives the protein CASSTGQYEQYF.